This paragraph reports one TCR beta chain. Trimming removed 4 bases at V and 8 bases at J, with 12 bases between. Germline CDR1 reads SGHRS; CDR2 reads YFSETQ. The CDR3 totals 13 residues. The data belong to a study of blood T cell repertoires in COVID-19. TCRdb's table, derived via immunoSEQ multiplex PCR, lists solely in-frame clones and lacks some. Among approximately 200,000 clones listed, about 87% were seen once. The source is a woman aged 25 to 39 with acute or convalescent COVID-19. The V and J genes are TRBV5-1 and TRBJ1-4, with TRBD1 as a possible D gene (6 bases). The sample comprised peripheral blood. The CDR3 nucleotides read TGCGCCAGCAGCACGGCGACAGGCGAAAAACTGTTTTTT. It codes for CASSTATGEKLFF.